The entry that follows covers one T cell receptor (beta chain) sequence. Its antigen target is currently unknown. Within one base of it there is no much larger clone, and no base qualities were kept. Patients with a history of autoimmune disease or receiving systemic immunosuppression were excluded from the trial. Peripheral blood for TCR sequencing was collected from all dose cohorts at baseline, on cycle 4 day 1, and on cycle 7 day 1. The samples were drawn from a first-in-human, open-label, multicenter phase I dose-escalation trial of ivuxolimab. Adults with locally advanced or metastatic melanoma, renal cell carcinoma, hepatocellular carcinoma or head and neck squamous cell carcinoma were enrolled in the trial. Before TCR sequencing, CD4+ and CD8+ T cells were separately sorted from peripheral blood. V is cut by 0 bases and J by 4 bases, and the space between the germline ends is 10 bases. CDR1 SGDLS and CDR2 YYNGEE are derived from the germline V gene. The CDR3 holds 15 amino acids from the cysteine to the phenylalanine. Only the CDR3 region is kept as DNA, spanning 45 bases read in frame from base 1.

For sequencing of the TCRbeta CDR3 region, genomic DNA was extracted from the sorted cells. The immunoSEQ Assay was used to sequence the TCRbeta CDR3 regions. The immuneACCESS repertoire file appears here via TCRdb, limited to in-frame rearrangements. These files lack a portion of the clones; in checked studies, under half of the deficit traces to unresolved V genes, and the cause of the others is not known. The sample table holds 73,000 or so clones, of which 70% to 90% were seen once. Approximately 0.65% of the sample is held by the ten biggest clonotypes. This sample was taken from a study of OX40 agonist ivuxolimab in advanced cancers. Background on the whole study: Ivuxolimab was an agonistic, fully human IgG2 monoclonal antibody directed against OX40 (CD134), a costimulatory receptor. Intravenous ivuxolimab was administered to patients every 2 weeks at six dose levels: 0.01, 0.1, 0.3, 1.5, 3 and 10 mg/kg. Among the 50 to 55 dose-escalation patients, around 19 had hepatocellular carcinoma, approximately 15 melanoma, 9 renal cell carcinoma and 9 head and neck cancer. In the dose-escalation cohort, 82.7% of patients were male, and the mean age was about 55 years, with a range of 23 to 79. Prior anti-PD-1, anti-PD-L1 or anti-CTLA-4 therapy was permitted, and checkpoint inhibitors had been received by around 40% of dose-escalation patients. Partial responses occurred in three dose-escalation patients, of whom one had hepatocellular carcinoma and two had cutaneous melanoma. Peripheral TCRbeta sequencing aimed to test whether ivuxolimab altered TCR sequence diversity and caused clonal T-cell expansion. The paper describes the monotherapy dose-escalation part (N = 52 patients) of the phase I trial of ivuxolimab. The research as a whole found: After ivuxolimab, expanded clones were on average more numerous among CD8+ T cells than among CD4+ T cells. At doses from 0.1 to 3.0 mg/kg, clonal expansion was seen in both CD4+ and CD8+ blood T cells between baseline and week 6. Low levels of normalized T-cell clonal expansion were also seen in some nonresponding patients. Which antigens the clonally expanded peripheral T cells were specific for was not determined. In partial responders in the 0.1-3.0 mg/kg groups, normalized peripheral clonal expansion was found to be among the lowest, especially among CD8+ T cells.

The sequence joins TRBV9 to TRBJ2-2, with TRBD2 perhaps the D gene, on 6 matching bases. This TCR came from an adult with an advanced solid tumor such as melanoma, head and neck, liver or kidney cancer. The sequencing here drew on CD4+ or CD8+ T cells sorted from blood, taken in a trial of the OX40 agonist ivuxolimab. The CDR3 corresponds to CASSVGLASTGELFF. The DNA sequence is TGTGCCAGCAGCGTAGGGCTAGCGTCCACCGGGGAGCTGTTTTTT.